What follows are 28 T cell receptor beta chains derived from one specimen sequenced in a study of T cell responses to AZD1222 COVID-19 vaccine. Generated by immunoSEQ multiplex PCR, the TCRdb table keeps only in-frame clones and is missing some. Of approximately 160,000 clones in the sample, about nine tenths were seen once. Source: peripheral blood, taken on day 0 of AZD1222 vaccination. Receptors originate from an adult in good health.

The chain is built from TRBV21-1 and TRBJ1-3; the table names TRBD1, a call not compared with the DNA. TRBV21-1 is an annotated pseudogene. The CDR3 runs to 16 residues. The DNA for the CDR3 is TGTGCCAGCGACGAACGGGGACACTCCTCTGGAAACACCATATATTTT. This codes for CASDERGHSSGNTIYF.

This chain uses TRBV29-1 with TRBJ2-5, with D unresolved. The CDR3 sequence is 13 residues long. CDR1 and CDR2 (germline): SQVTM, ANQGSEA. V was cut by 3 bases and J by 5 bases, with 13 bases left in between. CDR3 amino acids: CSVERSPPETQYF. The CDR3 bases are TGCAGCGTTGAGAGGAGCCCCCCGGAGACCCAGTACTTC.

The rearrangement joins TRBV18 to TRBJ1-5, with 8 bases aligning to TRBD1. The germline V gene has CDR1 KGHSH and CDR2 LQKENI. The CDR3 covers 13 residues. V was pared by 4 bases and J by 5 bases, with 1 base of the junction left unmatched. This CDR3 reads CASSQTGDQPQHF. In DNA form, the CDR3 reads TGTGCCAGCTCACAGACAGGGGATCAGCCCCAGCATTTT.

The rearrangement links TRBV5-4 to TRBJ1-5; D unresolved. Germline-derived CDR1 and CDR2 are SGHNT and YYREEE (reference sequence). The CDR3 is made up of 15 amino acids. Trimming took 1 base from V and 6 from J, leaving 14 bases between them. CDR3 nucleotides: TGTGCCAGCAGCTTGCGGTCTTCCCCTCCTCAGCCCCAGCATTTT. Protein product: CASSLRSSPPQPQHF.

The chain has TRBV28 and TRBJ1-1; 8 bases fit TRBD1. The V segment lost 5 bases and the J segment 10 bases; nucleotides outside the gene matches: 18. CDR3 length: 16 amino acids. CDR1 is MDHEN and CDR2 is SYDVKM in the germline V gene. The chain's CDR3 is CASSRGGAGGGIGAFF. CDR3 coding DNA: TGTGCCAGCAGTCGGGGGGGCGCAGGGGGCGGTATAGGAGCTTTCTTT.

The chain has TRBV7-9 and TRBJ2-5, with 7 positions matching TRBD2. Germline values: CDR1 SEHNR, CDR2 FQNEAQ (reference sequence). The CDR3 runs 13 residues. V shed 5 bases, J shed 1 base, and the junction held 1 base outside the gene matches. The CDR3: CASSPSGQETQYF. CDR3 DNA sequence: TGTGCCAGCAGCCCTAGCGGCCAAGAGACCCAGTACTTC.

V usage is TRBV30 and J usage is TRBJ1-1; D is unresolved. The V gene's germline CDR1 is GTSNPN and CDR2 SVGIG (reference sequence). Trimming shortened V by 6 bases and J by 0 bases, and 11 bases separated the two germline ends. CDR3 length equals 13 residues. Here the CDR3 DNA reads TGTGCCTGCGATCAGCGTATGAACACTGAAGCTTTCTTT. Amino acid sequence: CACDQRMNTEAFF.

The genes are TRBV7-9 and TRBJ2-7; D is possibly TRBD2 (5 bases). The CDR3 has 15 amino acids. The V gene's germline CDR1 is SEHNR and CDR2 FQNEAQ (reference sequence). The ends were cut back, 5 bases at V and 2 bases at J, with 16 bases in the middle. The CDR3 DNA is TGTGCCAGCAGCCGCCGGGGTACCGACCCCTACGAGCAGTACTTC. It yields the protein CASSRRGTDPYEQYF.

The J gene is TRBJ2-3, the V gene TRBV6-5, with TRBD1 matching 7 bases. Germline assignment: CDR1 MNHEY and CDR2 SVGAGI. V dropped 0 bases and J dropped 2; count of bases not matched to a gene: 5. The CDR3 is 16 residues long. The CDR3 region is CASSYSGGGPTDTQYF. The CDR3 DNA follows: TGTGCCAGCAGTTACTCAGGGGGCGGCCCCACAGATACGCAGTATTTT.

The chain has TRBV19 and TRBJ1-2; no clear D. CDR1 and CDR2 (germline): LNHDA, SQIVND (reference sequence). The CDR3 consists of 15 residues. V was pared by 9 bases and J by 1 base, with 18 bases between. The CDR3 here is CASSNRAGGNYGYTF. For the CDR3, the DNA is TGTGCCAGCTCGAATAGGGCAGGCGGTAACTATGGCTACACCTTC.

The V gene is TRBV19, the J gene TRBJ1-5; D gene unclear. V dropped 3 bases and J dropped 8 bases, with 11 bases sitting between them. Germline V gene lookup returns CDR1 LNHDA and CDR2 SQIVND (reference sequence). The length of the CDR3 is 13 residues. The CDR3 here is CASSIGPLKPQHF. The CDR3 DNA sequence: TGTGCCAGTAGTATTGGTCCACTTAAGCCCCAGCATTTT.

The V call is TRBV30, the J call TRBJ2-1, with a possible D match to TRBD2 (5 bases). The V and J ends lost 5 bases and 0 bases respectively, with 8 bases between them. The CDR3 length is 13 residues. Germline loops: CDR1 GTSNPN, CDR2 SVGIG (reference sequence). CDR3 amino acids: CAWQRSSYNEQFF. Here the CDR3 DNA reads TGTGCCTGGCAGCGGAGCTCCTACAATGAGCAGTTCTTC.

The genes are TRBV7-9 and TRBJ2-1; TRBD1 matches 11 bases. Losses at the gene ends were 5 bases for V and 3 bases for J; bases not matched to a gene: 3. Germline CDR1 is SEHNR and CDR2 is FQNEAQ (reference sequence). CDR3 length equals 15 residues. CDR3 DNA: TGTGCCAGCAGCCAAGGGACAGGGGGCTACAATGAGCAGTTCTTC. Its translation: CASSQGTGGYNEQFF.

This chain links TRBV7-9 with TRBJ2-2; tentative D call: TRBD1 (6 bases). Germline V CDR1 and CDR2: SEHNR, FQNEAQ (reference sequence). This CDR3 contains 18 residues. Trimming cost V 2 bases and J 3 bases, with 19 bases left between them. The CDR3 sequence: CASSLLSTGTSDTGELFF. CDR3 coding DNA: TGTGCCAGCAGCTTATTGAGCACCGGGACATCGGACACCGGGGAGCTGTTTTTT. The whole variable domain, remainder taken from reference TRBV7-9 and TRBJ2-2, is DTGVSQNPRHKITKRGQNVTFRCDPISEHNRLYWYRQTLGQGPEFLTYFQNEAQLEKSRLLSDRFSAERPKGSFSTLEIQRTEQGDSAMYLCASSLLSTGTSDTGELFFGEGSRLTVL.

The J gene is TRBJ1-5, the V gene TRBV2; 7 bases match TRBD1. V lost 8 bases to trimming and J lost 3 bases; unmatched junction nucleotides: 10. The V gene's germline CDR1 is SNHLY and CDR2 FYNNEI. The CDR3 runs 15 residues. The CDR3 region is CASQWDRHNNQPQHF. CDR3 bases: TGTGCCAGCCAATGGGACAGACATAACAATCAGCCCCAGCATTTT.

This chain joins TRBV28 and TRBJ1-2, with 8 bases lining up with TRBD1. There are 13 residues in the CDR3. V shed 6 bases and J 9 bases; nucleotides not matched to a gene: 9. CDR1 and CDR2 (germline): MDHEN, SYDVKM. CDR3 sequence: CASRSQGAPSYTF. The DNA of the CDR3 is TGTGCCAGCAGGTCCCAGGGGGCTCCTAGCTACACCTTC.

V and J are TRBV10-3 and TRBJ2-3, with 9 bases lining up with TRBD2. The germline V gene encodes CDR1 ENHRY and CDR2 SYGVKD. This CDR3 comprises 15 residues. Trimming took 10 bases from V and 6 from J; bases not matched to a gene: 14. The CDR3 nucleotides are TGTGCCACCCGGAGCCTTATGGGGACTAGCGATACGCAGTATTTT. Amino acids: CATRSLMGTSDTQYF.

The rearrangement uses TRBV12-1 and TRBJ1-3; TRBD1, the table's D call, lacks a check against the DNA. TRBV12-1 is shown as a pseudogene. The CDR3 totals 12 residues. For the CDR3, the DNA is TGTGCCAGCATCAACTCTGGAAACACCATATATTTT. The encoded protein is CASINSGNTIYF.

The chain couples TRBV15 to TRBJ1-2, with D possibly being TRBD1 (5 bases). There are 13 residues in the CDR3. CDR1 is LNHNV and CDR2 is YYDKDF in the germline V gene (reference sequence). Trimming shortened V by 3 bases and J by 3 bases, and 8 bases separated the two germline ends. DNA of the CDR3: TGTGCCACCAGCAGGGGGCGGGACTATGGCTACACCTTC. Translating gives CATSRGRDYGYTF.

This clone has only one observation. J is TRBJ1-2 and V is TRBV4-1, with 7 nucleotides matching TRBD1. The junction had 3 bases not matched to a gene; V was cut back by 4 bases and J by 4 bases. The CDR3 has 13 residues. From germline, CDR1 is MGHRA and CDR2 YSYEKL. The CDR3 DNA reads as TGCGCCAGCAGCCTTGGGACAGCCTATGGCTACACCTTC. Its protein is CASSLGTAYGYTF.

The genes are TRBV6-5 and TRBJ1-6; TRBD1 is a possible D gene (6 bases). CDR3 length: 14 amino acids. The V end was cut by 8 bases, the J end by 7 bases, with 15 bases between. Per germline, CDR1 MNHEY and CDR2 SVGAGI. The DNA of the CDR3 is TGTGCCAGCGGTAGGACAGCTACGAATTCACCCCTCCACTTT. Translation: CASGRTATNSPLHF.

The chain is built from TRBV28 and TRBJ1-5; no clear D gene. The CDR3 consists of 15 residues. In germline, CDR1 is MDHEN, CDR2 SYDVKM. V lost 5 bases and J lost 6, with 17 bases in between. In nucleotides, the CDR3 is TGTGCCAGCAGTCCAACCCGACTTCGGGGTCAGCCCCAGCATTTT. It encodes CASSPTRLRGQPQHF.

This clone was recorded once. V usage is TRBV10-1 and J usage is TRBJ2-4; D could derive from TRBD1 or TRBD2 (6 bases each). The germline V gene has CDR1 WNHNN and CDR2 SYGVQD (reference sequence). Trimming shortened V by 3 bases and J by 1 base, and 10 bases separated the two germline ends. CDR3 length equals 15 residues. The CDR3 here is CASSDPGAAKNIQYF. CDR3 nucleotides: TGCGCCAGCAGTGACCCGGGGGCGGCCAAAAACATTCAGTACTTC.

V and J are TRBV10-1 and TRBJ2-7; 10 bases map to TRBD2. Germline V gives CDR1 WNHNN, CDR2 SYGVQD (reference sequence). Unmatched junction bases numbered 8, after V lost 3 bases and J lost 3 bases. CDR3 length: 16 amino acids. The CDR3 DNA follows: TGCGCCAGCAGTGACCCGGCTAGCGGGAGCTACTACGAGCAGTACTTC. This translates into CASSDPASGSYYEQYF.

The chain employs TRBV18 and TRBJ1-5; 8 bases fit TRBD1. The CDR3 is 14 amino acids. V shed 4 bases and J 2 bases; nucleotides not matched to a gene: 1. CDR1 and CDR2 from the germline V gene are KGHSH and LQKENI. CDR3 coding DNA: TGTGCCAGCTCACAGACAGGGGGCAATCAGCCCCAGCATTTT. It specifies CASSQTGGNQPQHF. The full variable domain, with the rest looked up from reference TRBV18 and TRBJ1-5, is NAGVMQNPRHLVRRRGQEARLRCSPMKGHSHVYWYRQLPEEGLKFMVYLQKENIIDESGMPKERFSAEFPKEGPSILRIQQVVRGDSAAYFCASSQTGGNQPQHFGDGTRLSIL.

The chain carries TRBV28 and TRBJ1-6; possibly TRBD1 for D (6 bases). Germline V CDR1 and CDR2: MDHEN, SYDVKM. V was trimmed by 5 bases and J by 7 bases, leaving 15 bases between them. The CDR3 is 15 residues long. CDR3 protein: CASSPPIQGNSPLHF. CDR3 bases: TGTGCCAGCAGTCCCCCGATACAGGGAAATTCACCCCTCCACTTT.

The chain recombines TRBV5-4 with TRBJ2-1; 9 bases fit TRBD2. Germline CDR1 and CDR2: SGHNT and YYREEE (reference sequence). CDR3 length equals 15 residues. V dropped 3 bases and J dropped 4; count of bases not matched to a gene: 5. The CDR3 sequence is CASSSELAGYNEQFF. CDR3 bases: TGTGCCAGCAGCTCGGAGCTAGCGGGGTACAATGAGCAGTTCTTC.

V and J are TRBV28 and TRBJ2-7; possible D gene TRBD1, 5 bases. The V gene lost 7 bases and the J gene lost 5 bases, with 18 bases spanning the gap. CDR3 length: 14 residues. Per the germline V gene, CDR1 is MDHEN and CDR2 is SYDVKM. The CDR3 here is CASKEQGIPHEQYF. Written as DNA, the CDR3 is TGTGCCAGCAAGGAGCAGGGAATTCCCCACGAGCAGTACTTC.